The clone carrying this T cell receptor beta chain was observed a handful of times. Its target is not known. This sample is drawn from a study of response to subunit inactivated influenza vaccine. Study observations and caveats: With each seasonal influenza vaccination, the authors suggested, few new T cells are recruited.

TCRdb re-analysed the RT-PCR reads in MiXCR, keeping a single row per CDR3 protein. Among 170,000 or so distinct CDR3 sequences listed, roughly 10% were seen once. The CDR3 is 16 residues long. The germline gives CDR1 MDHEN, CDR2 SYDVKM. V lost 2 bases to trimming and J lost 1 base, with 14 bases between them. This chain joins TRBV28 and TRBJ1-1; D is perhaps TRBD1 (5 bases). Specimen: CD8+ T cells sorted from PBMCs, collected roughly 24 months after vaccination. The TCR sequence derives from a man aged 50-75 years who received an inactivated influenza vaccine. The CDR3 is CASSLQSGLRNTEAFF. CDR3 coding DNA: TGTGCCAGCAGTTTACAATCGGGACTCAGGAACACTGAAGCTTTCTTT.